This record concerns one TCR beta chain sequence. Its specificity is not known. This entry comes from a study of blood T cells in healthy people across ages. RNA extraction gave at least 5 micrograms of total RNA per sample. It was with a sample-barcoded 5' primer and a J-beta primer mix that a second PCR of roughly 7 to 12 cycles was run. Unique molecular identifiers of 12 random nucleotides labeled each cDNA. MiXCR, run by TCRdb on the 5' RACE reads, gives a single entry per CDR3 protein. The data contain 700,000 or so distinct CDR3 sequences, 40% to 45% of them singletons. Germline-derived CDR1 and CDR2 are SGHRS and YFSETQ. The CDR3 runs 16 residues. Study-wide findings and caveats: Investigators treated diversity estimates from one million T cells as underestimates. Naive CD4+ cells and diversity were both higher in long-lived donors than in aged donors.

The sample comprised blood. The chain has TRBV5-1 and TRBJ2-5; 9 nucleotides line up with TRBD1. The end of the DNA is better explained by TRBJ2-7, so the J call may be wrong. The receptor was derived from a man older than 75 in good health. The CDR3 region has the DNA TGCGCCAGCAGCTTGGGGAGGGACAGGGTAAACTACGAGCAGTACTTC. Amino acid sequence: CASSLGRDRVNYEQYF.